This T cell receptor (beta chain) was recorded in a study of cytomegalovirus exposure and HLA in healthy donors (dated by TCRdb to the late 2010s). Looking at the study overall: An earlier analysis of approximately 640 of the donors reported 250 to 300 Gb of sequence data and roughly 110 million unique TCR beta sequences from approximately 180 million T cells. To study patterns of TCR occurrence, a later analysis re-analyzed previously published TCR beta repertoires from just over 650 donors and added high-resolution HLA genotyping. To predict cytomegalovirus infection status, the study combined high-throughput TCR immunosequencing, statistical association of individual TCRs with disease status, and machine learning. The genetic ancestry cluster associated with self-reported Caucasian donors included about 84% of the 398 genotyped donors. The number of donors typed differed by locus, with 629-630 for A, B, C, DRB1 and DQB1, around 500 for DQA1, 600 to 610 for DPA1, and approximately 470 for DPB1. An early release that covered fewer than 800 HLA-typed donors contained about 300 gigabases of sequencing data and about 84 million unique TCR sequences. Both class I and class II loci were covered by HLA typing, at four-digit resolution. The study used immunosequencing to profile the T cell repertoires of approximately 650 subjects and linked those repertoires to cytomegalovirus serostatus. Rather than using new phenotypic data, the later analysis identified candidate immune exposures from TCR beta sequences and from how often those sequences occurred across donors. Genome-wide SNP genotypes for about 55% of the 666 donors were used in a later genetic analysis, which treated that subset as a discovery cohort. Across some 400 genotyped donors of the cohort, an average of about 220,000 unique TCR beta nucleotide sequences per donor were sequenced, and approximately 17% of those sequences were non-productive. Donor age, sex, ethnicity and CMV serostatus were compiled alongside the repertoire data. Every repertoire in the discovery cohort had been generated on one and the same sequencing platform. Because of strong linkage in the cohort, 5 or 6 DR-DQ haplotypes were treated as single units for association and clustering. In an earlier analysis of over 550 of the donors, high-throughput TCR beta sequencing was used to judge whether each TCR beta V gene segment behaved as functional or pseudogenic. Along with the approximately 620-subject first cohort, a separate validation cohort of over 90 different subjects was used. The study was designed to test whether signatures of past pathogen exposure could be identified by cataloging public T cell receptors. Here is what the overall study found, with its caveats: Only TCR beta chains were sequenced in this cohort, and the absence of alpha or paired-chain data limited detectable features. In a later analysis, HLA-associated TCR beta chains were found to be more clonally expanded and to have lower generation probabilities than equally common non-associated chains. In a later genetic analysis, fewer N-insertions in productive TCRs were reported among donors in an Asian-associated ancestry cluster than the 666-donor mean. A few of the identified cytomegalovirus-associated TCR beta chains were confirmed in vitro to be specific for cytomegalovirus antigens. The study listed 150 to 200 TCR beta chains as associated with cytomegalovirus. The authors suggested that the approach could potentially be generalized to other disease states and immunological phenotypes. Several of the top co-occurrence clusters appeared to be linked to parvovirus B19, influenza, CMV and Epstein-Barr virus, according to a later analysis. According to a later analysis, most CMV-associated TCR beta chains appeared to be HLA-restricted, and the HLA associations seemed to be driven largely by CMV exposure. For the cohort, immune exposure information was limited to CMV serostatus. Sequencing depth was assumed to be roughly uniform across donors in the presence/absence analyses, though that assumption may not hold. A later analysis found that TCR association rates varied across HLA loci, with DRB1 alleles showing the most associated TCRs and HLA-C alleles the fewest. The sequencing pipeline was judged likely to have produced a cluster of highly shared sequence variants as a technical artifact. Because HLA typing was missing for some donors at each locus, association tests included only the typed subset. V-gene and J-gene trimming of TCR beta chains was associated with a missense DCLRE1C variant in a later genetic analysis, and the association was replicated in an independent cohort. The classifier was reported to diagnose cytomegalovirus status with high specificity and sensitivity in both the original cohort and the validation cohort. Correlated functional status among segregating V segments might reflect linkage disequilibrium, but an unknown experimental factor could not be ruled out. When HLA alleles, especially DR and DQ, strongly co-occurred, TCR associations were difficult to assign to individual alleles. In an earlier analysis of approximately 590 of the donors, most TCR beta V segments were observed in productive rearrangements about 90% or about 30% of the time, broadly matching IMGT annotations. A later analysis associated about 16,000 TCR beta sequences with specific HLA alleles at a false discovery rate of 0.05. A further reported finding was that TCR beta sequences accurately predicted the HLA-A and HLA-B alleles for most subjects in the first cohort. Some IMGT-functional V segments, including TRBV6-2 and TRBV6-3, could not be told apart with the 87-base-pair reads, so those segments were excluded. While some public TCRs were present in many individuals, most TCR sequences turned up only very rarely across donors. Because counts were too low, about 15 rarely observed V segments, including chromosome 9 orphons, were left out of the earlier analysis of some 600 of the donors.

Of note for this clone: Its target antigen remains unknown. As the CDR3 is not closed by the conserved phenylalanine or tryptophan, this likely results from a read error.

In total, 666 healthy bone marrow donors made up the cohort. At the time of sampling, every cohort member was nominally healthy, though immune exposures that went unrecorded were likely present. The donor tested CMV seropositive and was one of the 289 seropositive cohort members. Every donor gave a peripheral blood sample, and the peripheral blood mononuclear cells from that sample were used for TCR beta sequencing. The Qiagen DNeasy Blood Extraction Kit was used to extract genomic DNA from the blood cell samples. Library construction relied on the immunoSEQ multiplex PCR assay. For the multiplex PCR, a mixture combining 60 forward primers for TCR Vbeta segments and 13 reverse primers for TCR Jbeta segments was used. The CDR3 region of rearranged TCR beta genes was amplified from genomic DNA by a multiplex PCR assay. On the Illumina HiSeq System, the amplified TCR beta libraries were sequenced as 87-base-pair reads. The source study handled its data this way. Across the 700 or so repertoires, a later analysis counted some 81 million unique TCR beta chains, roughly 11 million of which were shared by at least two donors. Raw reads were error-corrected and collapsed into unique sequences with a nearest-neighbor algorithm that merged closely related sequences to remove PCR and sequencing errors. Alignment of CDR3 sequences to IMGT reference sequences was used to assign V, D and J gene segments. Each retained sequence needed at least a six-nucleotide match to both a V gene segment and a J gene segment. Rearrangements were called productive when the CDR3 lacked stop codons and stayed in frame with V and J; all others were non-productive. Following IMGT convention, CDR3 was defined as the stretch from the second conserved V-encoded cysteine up to the conserved J-encoded phenylalanine. In an earlier analysis of approximately 590 of the donors, sequences lacking an unambiguous match to a single V gene segment were excluded. In an earlier analysis of several hundred of the donors, V segments were called functional above 56.7% productive rearrangements and were called segregating when the between-donor standard deviation exceeded 5%. To diagnose cytomegalovirus status from the catalog of TCR beta chain sequences, a statistical classification framework was built. V and J gene assignment, in a later analysis, came from comparing TCR nucleotide sequences with IMGT/GENE-DB human TR gene sequences. In a later analysis, CDR3 sequences and most-parsimonious VDJ recombination scenarios were assigned using the TCRdist pipeline. In a later analysis, every TCR beta chain was defined by the combination of its CDR3 amino acid sequence and its V-gene family, and reads without a unique V-gene family were dropped. As a way to deal with suspected cross-contamination and a sequencing artifact, a later analysis dropped roughly 600 nucleotide sequences that were highly shared and had low generation probability. In a later analysis, a clonal expansion index for each public chain was calculated from normalized within-repertoire ranks of inferred template counts. In a later analysis, generation probabilities were computed using a VDJ recombination model fitted to out-of-frame rearrangements, and the results were checked against IGoR. In a later analysis, TCR-TCR, TCR-HLA and TCR-CMV co-occurrence was scored with hypergeometric tests, and a repertoire-size bias correction was applied to TCR pairs. A later analysis estimated false discovery rates by permuting HLA or CMV assignments 20 times. In a later analysis, co-occurring TCRs were grouped using DBSCAN, with TCRdist sequence similarity added in when clustering inside HLA-allele-positive subsets. Co-occurrence clustering excluded repertoires with fewer than 30,000 or more than 120,000 public chains, plus five with anomalous nucleotide sharing. This is the immuneACCESS table as TCRdb keeps it, with only in-frame sequences that have V and J called. A part of the clones is gone; compared with another copy, unresolved V genes explain less than half, and the rest is unexplained. Clone size and V and J calls were adopted from that table, with D and trimming inferred from the DNA. The sample table records about 84,000 clones; just under 80% of these occur just once. About 2.7% of the sample comes from the top ten.

The germline ends are 9 bases apart after V is trimmed by 1 base and J by 1 base. CDR1 is given as SGHDT and CDR2 as YYEEEE, both from the germline V gene. The CDR3 is 15 amino acids long, termini counted. Of the read, only the CDR3 DNA is kept; its 45 bases are in frame from base 1. The sequence links TRBV5-6 to TRBJ2-4; TRBD2 is possibly the D segment (6 matching bases). The clonotype originates from a male donor in good health and CMV-seropositive. The sequenced material came from PBMCs. The CDR3 protein: CASSLKREAKNIQYS. At the DNA level, the sequence is TGTGCCAGCAGCTTGAAACGGGAGGCCAAAAACATTCAGTACTCC.